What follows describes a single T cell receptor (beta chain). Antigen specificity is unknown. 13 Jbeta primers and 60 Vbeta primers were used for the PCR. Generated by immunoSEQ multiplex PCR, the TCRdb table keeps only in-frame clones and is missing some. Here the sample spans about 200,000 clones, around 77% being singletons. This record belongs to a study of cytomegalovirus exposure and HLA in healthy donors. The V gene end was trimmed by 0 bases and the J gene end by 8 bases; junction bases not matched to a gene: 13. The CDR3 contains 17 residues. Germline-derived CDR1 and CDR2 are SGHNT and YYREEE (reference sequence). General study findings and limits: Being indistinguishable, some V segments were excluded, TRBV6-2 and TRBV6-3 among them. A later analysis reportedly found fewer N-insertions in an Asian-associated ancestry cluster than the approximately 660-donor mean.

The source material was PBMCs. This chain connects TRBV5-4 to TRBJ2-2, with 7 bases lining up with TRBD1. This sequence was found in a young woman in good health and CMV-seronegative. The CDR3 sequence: CASSLGGTVVSAGELFF. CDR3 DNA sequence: TGTGCCAGCAGCTTGGGGGGGACAGTGGTTTCCGCGGGGGAGCTGTTTTTT.